These 7 T cell receptor beta chains originate from one sample sequenced in a study of T-cell reconstitution after alpha-beta-depleted transplantation in children. Preparation of the TCRbeta library used unique molecular identifiers. TCRdb independently ran MiXCR on the PCR reads; one entry per CDR3 protein. The table shows about 270,000 distinct CDR3 sequences, with about a tenth occurring only once. Sequenced material: PBMCs from the stem cell graft donor, taken from the stem cell graft. Source of these receptors: a human donor who donated a stem cell graft to a child with SCID.

This clonotype showed up many times. The J gene is TRBJ2-7, the V gene TRBV18; TRBD1 aligns across 8 bases. J lost 2 bases, V lost 2 bases, and 8 bases had no gene match. The CDR3 is 16 amino acids. Germline lookup yields CDR1 KGHSH and CDR2 LQKENI. In DNA form, the CDR3 reads TGTGCCAGCTCACCAGATATGACAGGGGTGCCCTACGAGCAGTACTTC. Translating gives CASSPDMTGVPYEQYF.

A few counts support this clonotype. The J gene is TRBJ2-2, the V gene TRBV9; no reliable D call. With 4 bases removed from V and 0 bases from J, the gap between germline ends came to 13 bases. Germline CDR1 SGDLS, CDR2 YYNGEE. The CDR3 sequence is 16 residues long. The CDR3 is CASSTTGSPNTGELFF. CDR3 DNA: TGTGCCAGCAGCACGACCGGGTCTCCGAACACCGGGGAGCTGTTTTTT.

In this sample, this clonotype turned up a few times. V gene TRBV3-1 combines with J gene TRBJ2-2; D might be TRBD2 (6 bases). Germline values: CDR1 LGHDT, CDR2 YNNKEL (reference sequence). The V end was cut by 2 bases, the J end by 2 bases, with 12 bases between. The CDR3 sequence is 16 residues long. The CDR3 protein is CASSQYGTLNTGELFF. CDR3 in DNA: TGTGCCAGCAGCCAATATGGGACTCTCAACACCGGGGAGCTGTTTTTT.

The gene calls are TRBV6-1 and TRBJ2-7; possibly TRBD2 for D (5 bases). The CDR3 is 13 residues long. Trimming left V 5 bases short and J 9 bases short, with 17 bases between. CDR1 and CDR2 (germline): MNHNS, SASEGT. In DNA form, the CDR3 reads TGTGCCAGCAGTCTGGCCCTCGGGGTCGTGCAGTACTTC. Translation gives CASSLALGVVQYF.

There are many counts of this clonotype. At one end, the junction sequence differs from germline, possibly due to a read error. This chain uses TRBV10-3 with TRBJ1-1; D uncertain. Germline CDR1 and CDR2: ENHRY and SYGVKD. The CDR3 covers 11 residues. CDR3 protein: CAISESVEPFF. CDR3 nucleotide sequence: TGTGCCATCAGTGAGTCAGTTGAACCTTTCTTT.

This clonotype was seen many times. The J gene is TRBJ1-2, the V gene TRBV24-1, with a possible D match to TRBD1 (6 bases). Trimming shortened V by 2 bases and J by 4 bases, and 16 bases separated the two germline ends. CDR3 size: 16 residues. Germline values: CDR1 KGHDR, CDR2 SFDVKD. The CDR3 DNA reads as TGTGCCACCAGTGATTCCCACGGGGGCGAGGGCTATGGCTACACCTTC. Translated, it gives CATSDSHGGEGYGYTF.

This clonotype was observed a handful of times. This chain links TRBV5-1 with TRBJ1-2; 7 positions match TRBD1. V shed 4 bases, J shed 2 bases, and the junction held 5 bases outside the gene matches. This CDR3 is 14 amino acids long. Germline CDR1 is SGHRS and CDR2 is YFSETQ. The CDR3 sequence: CASSPSQGNYGYTF. For the CDR3, the DNA is TGCGCCAGCAGCCCTTCACAGGGGAACTATGGCTACACCTTC. Variable domain in full (rest from reference TRBV5-1 and TRBJ1-2): KAGVTQTPRYLIKTRGQQVTLSCSPISGHRSVSWYQQTPGQGLQFLFEYFSETQRNKGNFPGRFSGRQFSNSRSEMNVSTLELGDSALYLCASSPSQGNYGYTFGSGTRLTVV.